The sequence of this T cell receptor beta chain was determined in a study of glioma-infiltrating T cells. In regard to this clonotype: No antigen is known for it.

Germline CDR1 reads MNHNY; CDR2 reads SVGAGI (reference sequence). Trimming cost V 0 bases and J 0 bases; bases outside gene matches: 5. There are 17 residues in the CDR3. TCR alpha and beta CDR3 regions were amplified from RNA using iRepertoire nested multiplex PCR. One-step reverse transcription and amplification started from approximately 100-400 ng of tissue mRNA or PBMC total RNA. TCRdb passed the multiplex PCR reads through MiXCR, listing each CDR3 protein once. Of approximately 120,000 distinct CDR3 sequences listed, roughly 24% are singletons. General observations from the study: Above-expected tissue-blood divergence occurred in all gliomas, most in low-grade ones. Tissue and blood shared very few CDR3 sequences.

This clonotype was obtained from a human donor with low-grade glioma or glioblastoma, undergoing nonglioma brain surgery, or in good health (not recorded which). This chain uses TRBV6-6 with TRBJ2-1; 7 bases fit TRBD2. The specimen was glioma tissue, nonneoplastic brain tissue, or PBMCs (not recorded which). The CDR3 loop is CASSYSQLASSYNEQFF. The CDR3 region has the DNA TGTGCCAGCAGTTACTCCCAACTAGCGTCCTCCTACAATGAGCAGTTCTTC.